These T cell receptor beta chains were read from a single sample in a study of beta chain features in type 1 diabetes. Profiling relied on immunoSEQ multiplex PCR, and the TCRdb table lists in-frame clones only, not all of them. Of 680,000 or so clones in the sample, about an eighth are singletons; the top ten hold less than 0.025%. The source material was naive CD4+ T cells from blood. These receptors all come from a man between 18 and 29 years old with type 1 diabetes. CDR3s include the opening cysteine and the closing phenylalanine or tryptophan. D genes are given only for firm matches. Clone size is not always given. Where it is, it says once, few, many or a class for expanded clones.

abundance | d_gene | j_gene | v_gene | CDR3nt | CDR3aa
- | TRBD2 | TRBJ2-5 | TRBV29-1 | TGCAGCGTTGACGGGGGGGGCGGAAAGGTTGCGGTCAAGACCCAGTACTTC | CSVDGGGGKVAVKTQYF
- | - | TRBJ2-2 | TRBV11-2 | TGTGCCAGCAGCCCCCTCGGCGCGGGGGAGCTGTTTTTT | CASSPLGAGELFF
few | TRBD1 | TRBJ2-1 | TRBV5-1 | TGCGCCAGCAGCCTCCCACCTCGGGACAGGGGAGTCAATGAGCAGTTCTTC | CASSLPPRDRGVNEQFF
- | TRBD1 | TRBJ1-2 | TRBV6-5 | TGTGCCAGCAGTCGACAGGGTGATGGCTACACCTTC | CASSRQGDGYTF
- | TRBD1 | TRBJ1-5 | TRBV6-6 | TGTGCCAGCAGTTATGGACAGGGGGATCAGCCCCAGCATTTT | CASSYGQGDQPQHF
few | - | TRBJ2-1 | TRBV15 | TGTGCCACCAGCAGAGATAGGGGCAATGAGCAGTTCTTC | CATSRDRGNEQFF
- | - | TRBJ1-4 | TRBV5-6 | TGTGCCAGCGCACCGGGAGGGACGAATGAAAAACTGTTTTTT | CASAPGGTNEKLFF
- | TRBD1 | TRBJ1-2 | TRBV5-1 | TGCGCCAGCAGCTTGGCCCGGGACAGGTCAAACTATGGCTACACCTTC | CASSLARDRSNYGYTF
- | - | TRBJ2-1 | TRBV15 | TGTGCCACCAGCAGAGTCGGCGAGCAGTTCTTC | CATSRVGEQFF
- | - | TRBJ2-6 | TRBV11-2 | TGTGCCAGCAGCTTACGTACTGGGGCCAACGTCCTGACTTTC | CASSLRTGANVLTF
- | - | TRBJ1-2 | TRBV9 | TGTGCCAGCAGCGTATCTCCCGCAGTTAACGCGAATGGCTACACCTTC | CASSVSPAVNANGYTF
many | - | TRBJ2-5 | TRBV30 | TGTGCCTGGAGTCGTCACCCTGAGACCCAGTACTTC | CAWSRHPETQYF
- | TRBD1 | TRBJ1-1 | TRBV30 | TGTGCCTGGAGTGTATGGGACAGTAACACTGAAGCTTTCTTT | CAWSVWDSNTEAFF
few | - | TRBJ1-2 | TRBV25-1 | TGTGCCAGCAGTGAATATGGGCAGGGTGAATACTATGGCTACACCTTC | CASSEYGQGEYYGYTF
few | - | TRBJ2-1 | TRBV5-1 | TGCGCCAGCAGCTTGGATGGCGGATCCAATGAGCAGTTCTTC | CASSLDGGSNEQFF
few | - | TRBJ1-1 | TRBV5-1 | TGCGCCAGCAGCCTCGCAGGGGAACTTGAAGCTTTCTTT | CASSLAGELEAFF
- | - | TRBJ2-5 | TRBV6-6 | TGTGCCATCAGCTTGGACAGACCCTCCGAAGAGACCCAGTACTTC | CAISLDRPSEETQYF
few | - | TRBJ2-3 | TRBV7-9 | TGTGCCAGCGGAAGAATTGTGGATACGCAGTATTTT | CASGRIVDTQYF
- | - | TRBJ1-5 | TRBV28 | TGTGCCAGCAGTGAGACGAGCAATCAGCCCCAGCATTTT | CASSETSNQPQHF
- | - | TRBJ2-7 | TRBV5-1 | TGCGCCAGCAGCTTGGGTGATCCCTACGAGCAGTACTTC | CASSLGDPYEQYF
few | - | TRBJ1-5 | TRBV30 | TGTGCCTGGAGTGTACAAGGGGCGTTTTATCAGCCCCAGCATTTT | CAWSVQGAFYQPQHF
- | - | TRBJ2-7 | TRBV7-9 | TGTGCCAGCAGCCAATATTACGAGCAGTACTTC | CASSQYYEQYF
- | TRBD1 | TRBJ2-6 | TRBV6-1 | TGTGCCAGCAGTGGACAGGGGGCCCCTGGGGCCAACGTCCTGACTTTC | CASSGQGAPGANVLTF
few | TRBD1 | TRBJ2-1 | TRBV6-5 | TGTGCCAGCAGAACCGGGACAGGGACTGTCAATGAGCAGTTCTTC | CASRTGTGTVNEQFF
few | - | TRBJ2-5 | TRBV6-5 | TGTGCCAGCAGTTACTCGCCGGGGGAGGAGACCCAGTACTTC | CASSYSPGEETQYF
- | TRBD1 | TRBJ1-5 | TRBV6-1 | TGTGCCAGCAGCGCGACAGGGAATAGCAATCAGCCCCAGCATTTT | CASSATGNSNQPQHF
- | - | TRBJ1-4 | TRBV6-1 | TGTGCCAGCAGTGAAGCGAGGGGATTTAATGAAAAACTGTTTTTT | CASSEARGFNEKLFF
- | - | TRBJ1-5 | TRBV19 | TGTGCCAGTAGTTGGGGCAATCAGCCCCAGCATTTT | CASSWGNQPQHF
few | - | TRBJ2-3 | TRBV7-9 | TGTGCCAGCAGCTTAAGGGAAAGCACAGATACGCAGTATTTT | CASSLRESTDTQYF
- | - | TRBJ2-5 | TRBV30 | TGTGCCTGGAATCTGCTGGGGGTAGGAGAGACCCAGTACTTC | CAWNLLGVGETQYF
few | TRBD1 | TRBJ2-5 | TRBV6-6 | TGTGCCAGCAAACAGGGGCAAGAGGGGACCCAGTACTTC | CASKQGQEGTQYF
few | TRBD2 | TRBJ2-3 | TRBV7-3 | TGTGCCAGCAGCTCGCGGGGGACCACAGATACGCAGTATTTT | CASSSRGTTDTQYF
- | TRBD1 | TRBJ1-2 | TRBV7-8 | TGTGCCAGCAGCCTACGTCCCGGGACAGGGGCGGACTATGGCTACACCTTC | CASSLRPGTGADYGYTF
few | - | TRBJ2-7 | TRBV10-3 | TGTGCCATCAGTGAACAGAAGGATTCCTACGTCCACTACGAGCAGTACTTC | CAISEQKDSYVHYEQYF
few | TRBD2 | TRBJ2-3 | TRBV7-9 | TGTGCCAGCAGCACTCGGACTAGCGGGGTCATAGATACGCAGTATTTT | CASSTRTSGVIDTQYF
few | TRBD1 | TRBJ1-6 | TRBV2 | TGTGCCAGCATGCGTGGGACAGGGGTTTCACCCCTCCACTTT | CASMRGTGVSPLHF
few | - | TRBJ1-1 | TRBV4-1 | TGCGCCAGCACGGCGGGACGCGGGAACACTGAAGCTTTCTTT | CASTAGRGNTEAFF
- | TRBD2 | TRBJ2-5 | TRBV6-6 | TGTGCCAGCAGTTATTGGGGGGGAAATGGGGAGACCCAGTACTTC | CASSYWGGNGETQYF
few | - | TRBJ1-2 | TRBV19 | TGTGCCAGTAGATTGCAGACTTTCTATGGCTACACCTTC | CASRLQTFYGYTF
few | - | TRBJ1-1 | TRBV2 | TGTGCCAGCAGTGAACTAGGGGTGAACACTGAAGCTTTCTTT | CASSELGVNTEAFF
few | - | TRBJ2-7 | TRBV10-3 | TGTGCCATCAGTGAGTCAGGGGCTCAAGAGCAGTACTTC | CAISESGAQEQYF
- | - | TRBJ2-7 | TRBV5-4 | TGTGCCAGCAGCGGGTTTGAGTCAAGCCACGAGCAGTACTTC | CASSGFESSHEQYF
few | TRBD1 | TRBJ2-5 | TRBV4-2 | TGTGCCAGCAGCCAAGATGAGAAGGGGGCCCGGGAGACCCAGTACTTC | CASSQDEKGARETQYF
- | - | TRBJ1-1 | TRBV9 | TGTGCCAGCAGCGTAGGCGGCACTGAAGCTTTCTTT | CASSVGGTEAFF
- | - | TRBJ1-2 | TRBV10-3 | TGTGCCATCAGGTTTGGGACGACTAACTATGGCTACACCTTC | CAIRFGTTNYGYTF
- | - | TRBJ2-2 | TRBV23-1 | TGCGCCAGTACAGGGAGCACCGGGGAGCTGTTTTTT | CASTGSTGELFF
- | TRBD1 | TRBJ1-4 | TRBV6-1 | TGTGCCAGCAGGGGACAGGGCTATGAAAAACTGTTTTTT | CASRGQGYEKLFF
few | TRBD2 | TRBJ2-5 | TRBV5-4 | TGTGCCAGCAGCTTGGCAGGGACTAGCGGGGGAGAGACCCAGTACTTC | CASSLAGTSGGETQYF
- | - | TRBJ1-5 | TRBV19 | TGTGCCAGTAGTATCTCCGGGAATCAGCCCCAGCATTTT | CASSISGNQPQHF
few | - | TRBJ2-2 | TRBV5-1 | TGCGCCAGCAGCCCAGGACCAGAAACAGCGAACACCGGGGAGCTGTTTTTT | CASSPGPETANTGELFF
- | - | TRBJ1-4 | TRBV27 | TGTGCCAGCAGTTTTGCAACTAATGAAAAACTGTTTTTT | CASSFATNEKLFF
few | TRBD2 | TRBJ2-5 | TRBV7-9 | TGTGCCAGCAGCTTAGGACTAGCGGCTTTCCAAGAGACCCAGTACTTC | CASSLGLAAFQETQYF
- | TRBD2 | TRBJ2-1 | TRBV9 | TGTGCCAGCAGCGTTAGCGGGGGGGCCTCCTACAATGAGCAGTTCTTC | CASSVSGGASYNEQFF
- | - | TRBJ1-2 | TRBV18 | TGTGCCAGCTCACCTACAGGAACAACTAACTATGGCTACACCTTC | CASSPTGTTNYGYTF
- | TRBD1 | TRBJ2-3 | TRBV5-1 | TGCGCCAGCAGCACCGGACAGGGGCGCACAGATACGCAGTATTTT | CASSTGQGRTDTQYF
few | - | TRBJ1-1 | TRBV13 | TGTGCCAGCAGCCTACCGACAGCCCTAATAAACACTGAAGCTTTCTTT | CASSLPTALINTEAFF
- | - | TRBJ2-5 | TRBV30 | TGTGCCTGGACCCGGGACAACGAAGAGACCCAGTACTTC | CAWTRDNEETQYF
few | - | TRBJ2-1 | TRBV30 | TGTGCCTGGAGTGGCGCAGGGTACAATGAGCAGTTCTTC | CAWSGAGYNEQFF
- | - | TRBJ2-1 | TRBV10-2 | TGCGCCAGCAGTCCAGACAGAGTCAATGAGCAGTTCTTC | CASSPDRVNEQFF
few | - | TRBJ2-7 | TRBV5-1 | TGCGCCAGCAGCTTGAATCCAGGGGTGGGTGAGCAGTACTTC | CASSLNPGVGEQYF